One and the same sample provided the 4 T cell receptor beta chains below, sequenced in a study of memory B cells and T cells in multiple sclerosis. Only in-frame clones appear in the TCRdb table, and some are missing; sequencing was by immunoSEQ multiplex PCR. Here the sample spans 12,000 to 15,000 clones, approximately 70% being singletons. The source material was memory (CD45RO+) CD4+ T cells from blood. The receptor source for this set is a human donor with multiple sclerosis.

The DNA of the CDR3 is TGTGCCAGCAGCTTCCTTCGGGGACAGAACACCTACGAGCAGTACTTC. Protein product: CASSFLRGQNTYEQYF. The V call is TRBV7-3, the J call TRBJ2-5, with 7 bases lining up with TRBD1. The end of the DNA aligns better with TRBJ2-7, so the J call may be wrong. The germline V gene has CDR1 SGHTA and CDR2 FQGTGA. This CDR3 has 16 residues.

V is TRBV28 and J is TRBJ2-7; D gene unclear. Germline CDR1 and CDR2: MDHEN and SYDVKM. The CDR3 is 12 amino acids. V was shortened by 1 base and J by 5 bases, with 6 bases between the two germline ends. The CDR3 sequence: CASSLLDDEQYF. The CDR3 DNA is TGTGCCAGCAGTTTATTAGATGACGAGCAGTACTTC.

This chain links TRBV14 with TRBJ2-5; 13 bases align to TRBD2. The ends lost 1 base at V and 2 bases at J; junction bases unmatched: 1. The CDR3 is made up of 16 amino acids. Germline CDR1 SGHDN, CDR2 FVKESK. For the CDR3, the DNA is TGTGCCAGCAGCCAAGGACTAGCGGGGGGACAAGAGACCCAGTACTTC. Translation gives CASSQGLAGGQETQYF. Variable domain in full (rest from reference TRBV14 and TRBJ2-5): EAGVTQFPSHSVIEKGQTVTLRCDPISGHDNLYWYRRVMGKEIKFLLHFVKESKQDESGMPNNRFLAERTGGTYSTLKVQPAELEDSGVYFCASSQGLAGGQETQYFGPGTRLLVL.

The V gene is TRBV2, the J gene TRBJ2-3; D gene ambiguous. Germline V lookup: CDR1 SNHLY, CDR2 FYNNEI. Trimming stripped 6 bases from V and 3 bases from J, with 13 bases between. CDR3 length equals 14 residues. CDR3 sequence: CASSPTRVTDTQYF. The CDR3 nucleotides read TGTGCCAGCAGCCCAACACGGGTTACAGATACGCAGTATTTT.